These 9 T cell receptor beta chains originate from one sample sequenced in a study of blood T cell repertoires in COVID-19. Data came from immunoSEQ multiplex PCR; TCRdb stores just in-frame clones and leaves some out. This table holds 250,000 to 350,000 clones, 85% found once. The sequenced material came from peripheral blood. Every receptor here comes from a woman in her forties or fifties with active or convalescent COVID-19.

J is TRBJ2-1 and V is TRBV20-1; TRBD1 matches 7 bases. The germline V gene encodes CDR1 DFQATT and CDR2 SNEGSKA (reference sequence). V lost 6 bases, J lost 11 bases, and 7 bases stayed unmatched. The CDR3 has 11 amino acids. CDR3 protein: CSAVTGSQQFF. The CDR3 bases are TGCAGTGCGGTGACAGGGAGTCAGCAGTTCTTC.

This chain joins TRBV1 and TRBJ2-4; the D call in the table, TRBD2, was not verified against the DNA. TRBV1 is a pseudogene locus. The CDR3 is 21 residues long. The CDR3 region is CTSSPAFRSSGRGLAKNIQYF. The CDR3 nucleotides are TGCACCAGCAGCCCAGCGTTTAGGTCGAGCGGGAGGGGACTAGCCAAAAACATTCAGTACTTC.

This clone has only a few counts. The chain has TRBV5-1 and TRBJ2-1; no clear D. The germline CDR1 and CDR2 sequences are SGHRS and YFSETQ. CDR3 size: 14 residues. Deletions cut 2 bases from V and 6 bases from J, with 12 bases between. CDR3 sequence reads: CASSFSPPGNEQFF. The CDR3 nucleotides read TGCGCCAGCAGCTTTTCCCCTCCGGGCAATGAGCAGTTCTTC. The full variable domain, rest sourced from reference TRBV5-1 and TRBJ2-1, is KAGVTQTPRYLIKTRGQQVTLSCSPISGHRSVSWYQQTPGQGLQFLFEYFSETQRNKGNFPGRFSGRQFSNSRSEMNVSTLELGDSALYLCASSFSPPGNEQFFGPGTRLTVL.

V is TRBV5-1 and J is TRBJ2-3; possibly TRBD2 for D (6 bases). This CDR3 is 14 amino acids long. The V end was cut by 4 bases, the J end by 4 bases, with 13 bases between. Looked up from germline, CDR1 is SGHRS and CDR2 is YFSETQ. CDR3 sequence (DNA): TGCGCCAGCAGCAGATGGGACTCGGCAGATACGCAGTATTTT. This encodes CASSRWDSADTQYF.

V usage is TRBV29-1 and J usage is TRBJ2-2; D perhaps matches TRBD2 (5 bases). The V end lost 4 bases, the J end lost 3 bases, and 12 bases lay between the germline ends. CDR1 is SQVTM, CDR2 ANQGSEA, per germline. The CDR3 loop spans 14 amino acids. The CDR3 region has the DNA TGCAGCGTTGTAGGTCTAGCTTACACCGGGGAGCTGTTTTTT. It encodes CSVVGLAYTGELFF.

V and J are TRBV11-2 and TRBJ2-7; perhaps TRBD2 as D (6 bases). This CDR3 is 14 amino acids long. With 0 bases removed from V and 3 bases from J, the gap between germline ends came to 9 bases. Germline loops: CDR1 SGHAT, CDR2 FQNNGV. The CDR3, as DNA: TGTGCCAGCAGCTTAGAATACGGGAGCTACGAGCAGTACTTC. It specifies CASSLEYGSYEQYF.

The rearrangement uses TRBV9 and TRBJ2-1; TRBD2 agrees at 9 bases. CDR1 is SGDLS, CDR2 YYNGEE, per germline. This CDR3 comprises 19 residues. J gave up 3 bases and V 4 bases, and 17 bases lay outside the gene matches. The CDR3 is CASSPGGGRASPIYNEQFF. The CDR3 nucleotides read TGTGCCAGCAGCCCCGGTGGCGGGAGGGCCTCACCTATCTACAATGAGCAGTTCTTC.

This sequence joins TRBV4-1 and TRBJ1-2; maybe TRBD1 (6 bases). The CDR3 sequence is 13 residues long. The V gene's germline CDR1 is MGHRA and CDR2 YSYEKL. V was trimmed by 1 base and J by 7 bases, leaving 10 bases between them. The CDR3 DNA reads TGCGCCAGCAGCCAAGTGGGGGCGGGTGGCTACACCTTC. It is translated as CASSQVGAGGYTF.

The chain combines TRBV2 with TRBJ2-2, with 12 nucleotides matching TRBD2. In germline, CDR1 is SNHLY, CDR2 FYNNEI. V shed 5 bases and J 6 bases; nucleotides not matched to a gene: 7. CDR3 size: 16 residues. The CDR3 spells CASSQTSGRTAGELFF. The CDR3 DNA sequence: TGTGCCAGCAGTCAGACTAGCGGGAGAACGGCCGGGGAGCTGTTTTTT.